In this sample, the clone carrying this T cell receptor (beta chain) turned up once. This sample is part of a study of control samples from healthy donors and cancer patients. Trimming took off 5 bases at V and 1 base at J, with 17 bases between the two ends. Germline CDR1 MNHEY, CDR2 SVGEGT. The CDR3 loop spans 16 amino acids. Only in-frame clones appear in the TCRdb table, and some are missing; sequencing was by immunoSEQ multiplex PCR. The sample lists over 100,000 clones, roughly 92% occurring once. The receptor was derived from a man aged 18 to 29 in good health. The J gene is TRBJ2-5, the V gene TRBV6-2 or TRBV6-3; D may be TRBD2 (5 bases). Sequenced sample: blood. The CDR3 coding sequence is TGTGCCAGCAGTAATTGGGTTAGCGTTACCCAAGAGACCCAGTACTTC. Translating gives CASSNWVSVTQETQYF.